This TCR beta chain was sequenced for a study of regulatory T cells in long-lasting Graves disease. Study results and limitations: Lower TCR diversity was seen in persistent Graves' patients than in newly diagnosed ones. Authors noted too few samples as a limitation. Persistent disease was characterized by preferential usage of TRBV28, TRBJ1-2 and TRBJ2-5.

Arm-PCR of CDR3 regions and iRepertoire HTBI primers were used to build TCR beta libraries. From the multiplex PCR reads, TCRdb called clonotypes with MiXCR, one entry per CDR3 protein. The sample consists of 410,000 or so distinct CDR3 sequences, 14% to 15% of them appearing once. Germline V gene sequence: CDR1 SEHNR, CDR2 FQNEAQ (reference sequence). Trimming pared 2 bases from V and 5 bases from J, leaving 16 bases between. The CDR3 runs 15 residues. Noted time point: newly diagnosed GD, antithyroid drugs for less than 3 months. PBMC-derived RNA was used for the TCR library. There are many counts of this clonotype. What it recognizes is unknown. The same data also went into a second study, on T cells in Graves' hyperthyroidism and ophthalmopathy.

Source: peripheral blood mononuclear cells (PBMCs), taken at new diagnosis, from a patient treated with antithyroid drugs. The chain links TRBV7-9 to TRBJ2-7; tentative D call: TRBD1 (5 bases). The receptor was derived from a woman aged 25 to 39 with Graves disease. As DNA, the CDR3 is TGTGCCAGCAGCTTACGCCCGGCGTTAGGGGACGAGCAGTACTTC. Translating gives CASSLRPALGDEQYF. Full variable domain (missing parts from reference TRBV7-9 and TRBJ2-7): DTGVSQNPRHKITKRGQNVTFRCDPISEHNRLYWYRQTLGQGPEFLTYFQNEAQLEKSRLLSDRFSAERPKGSFSTLEIQRTEQGDSAMYLCASSLRPALGDEQYFGPGTRLTVT.